These 24 T cell receptor beta chains were sequenced from one sample in a study of post-analysis software for immune sequencing data. Study-level findings and limits: Controls had lower frequencies than patients of four or five TRBV segments, which included TRBV5-6, TRBV5-1 and TRBV20-1.

Unique molecular identifiers tagged the TCR beta cDNA libraries. TCRdb reprocessed the PCR reads with MiXCR, giving one entry per CDR3 protein. Among roughly 620,000 distinct CDR3 sequences, roughly 40% were seen once, and the ten largest hold 1.7%. These receptors' targets are unknown. Material: blood. The source of these receptors is a girl aged 5-17 years with multiple sclerosis.

This clonotype was detected ten times or more. The rearrangement links TRBV7-6 to TRBJ2-3, with 8 bases fitting TRBD2. Germline-derived CDR1 and CDR2 are SGHVS and FNYEAQ. After removal of 4 bases from V and 1 base from J, the junction contained 4 bases not matched to a gene. This CDR3 contains 15 residues. This CDR3 reads CASSSGGSGTDTQYF. For the CDR3, the DNA is TGTGCCAGCAGCTCGGGAGGGTCGGGCACAGATACGCAGTATTTT.

This clonotype was seen a few times. V usage is TRBV2 and J usage is TRBJ2-1, with D possibly TRBD2 on 5 matching bases. The V gene's germline CDR1 is SNHLY and CDR2 FYNNEI. The CDR3 covers 14 residues. V lost 6 bases and J lost 2, with 11 bases in between. CDR3 nucleotide sequence: TGTGCCAGCAGGGACTGGACCACCTACAATGAGCAGTTCTTC. It codes for CASRDWTTYNEQFF.

The V gene is TRBV20-1, the J gene TRBJ2-5, with 9 bases identical to TRBD1. With V trimmed by 1 base and J by 4 bases, 4 bases remained unmatched. CDR1 is DFQATT, CDR2 SNEGSKA, per germline (reference sequence). CDR3 size: 14 residues. The CDR3 reads CSARVGTGRETQYF. The CDR3 nucleotides are TGCAGTGCTAGAGTTGGGACAGGGAGAGAGACCCAGTACTTC.

The chain joins TRBV7-2 to TRBJ2-6, with a weak D call TRBD1 (5 bases). The CDR3 runs 15 residues. CDR1 is SGHTA, CDR2 FQGNSA, per germline. The ends were cut back, 1 base at V and 6 bases at J, with 10 bases in the middle. CDR3 bases: TGTGCCAGCAGCTTAGAAGGGGTTGTGGCCAACGTCCTGACTTTC. Translating it yields CASSLEGVVANVLTF.

The rearrangement links TRBV20-1 to TRBJ2-5; D is perhaps TRBD1 or TRBD2 (5 bases each). The CDR3 runs 14 residues. Germline V CDR1 and CDR2: DFQATT, SNEGSKA (reference sequence). V lost 6 bases and J lost 4, with 18 bases in between. CDR3 DNA: TGCAGTGCAACAGGTGGTCGTGAGGGAGAGACCCAGTACTTC. This translates into CSATGGREGETQYF.

The chain uses TRBV5-4 and TRBJ1-2; the D is unclear. Germline CDR1 SGHNT, CDR2 YYREEE (reference sequence). V was trimmed by 4 bases and J by 8 bases, leaving 24 bases between them. This CDR3 comprises 16 residues. CDR3 in amino acids: CASSPRDPNTYQGYTF. The DNA of the CDR3 is TGTGCCAGCAGCCCCCGAGATCCGAACACTTACCAAGGCTACACCTTC.

This clonotype has just a few counts. The chain links TRBV7-2 to TRBJ1-5; a possible D gene is TRBD1 (5 bases). Trimming took off 3 bases at V and 2 bases at J, with 11 bases between the two ends. Germline V CDR1 and CDR2: SGHTA, FQGNSA. The CDR3 is 15 amino acids. The CDR3 coding sequence is TGTGCCAGCAGCTTCCGGCAGGGAGGCAATCAGCCCCAGCATTTT. This sequence encodes CASSFRQGGNQPQHF.

This CDR3 is CASSFLGPLDEAFF. The CDR3 DNA is TGCGCCAGCAGCTTCCTTGGCCCCTTGGATGAAGCTTTCTTT. The V call is TRBV5-1, the J call TRBJ1-1; D is unresolved. Trimming stripped 2 bases from V and 7 bases from J, with 15 bases between. This CDR3 has 14 amino acids. Germline CDR1 is SGHRS and CDR2 is YFSETQ.

This clonotype was seen at least ten times. V and J are TRBV27 and TRBJ1-1; 7 bases line up with TRBD1. CDR3 length: 15 residues. The V segment lost 7 bases and the J segment 4 bases; nucleotides outside the gene matches: 12. Germline V gives CDR1 MNHEY, CDR2 SMNVEV (reference sequence). The CDR3 DNA sequence: TGTGCCAGCACCTTGGAGGCAGGGGGAGTCACTGAAGCTTTCTTT. Its protein product is CASTLEAGGVTEAFF.

The chain couples TRBV20-1 to TRBJ2-1, with D perhaps matching TRBD2 (6 bases). Germline assignment: CDR1 DFQATT and CDR2 SNEGSKA (reference sequence). Trimming cost V 4 bases and J 0 bases, with 13 bases left between them. The CDR3 runs to 15 residues. CDR3 DNA sequence: TGCAGTGCTACAAAGGACTACTCCTCCTACAATGAGCAGTTCTTC. Residues: CSATKDYSSYNEQFF.

The rearrangement links TRBV9 to TRBJ1-5, with 8 nucleotides matching TRBD1. V was clipped by 2 bases and J by 3 bases; unmatched bases: 1. The germline V gene has CDR1 SGDLS and CDR2 YYNGEE. The CDR3 length is 14 residues. CDR3 nucleotide sequence: TGTGCCAGCAGCGTGACAGGGGTCAATCAGCCCCAGCATTTT. Protein sequence: CASSVTGVNQPQHF.

The V call is TRBV15, the J call TRBJ2-1, with 12 bases lining up with TRBD2. This CDR3 region has 14 residues. V lost 4 bases, J lost 12 bases, and 7 bases stayed unmatched. The germline gives CDR1 LNHNV, CDR2 YYDKDF (reference sequence). The CDR3 DNA follows: TGTGCCACCAGCATCCTAGCGGGGGGGCATGGGCAGTTCTTC. Translation: CATSILAGGHGQFF.

This clonotype was found once. V and J are TRBV7-9 and TRBJ2-4, with a possible D match to TRBD1 (6 bases). The length of the CDR3 is 15 residues. V dropped 5 bases and J dropped 1 base, with 12 bases sitting between them. Germline V gene data show CDR1 as SEHNR and CDR2 as FQNEAQ (reference sequence). CDR3 sequence reads: CASSQLTGAKNIQYF. The DNA of the CDR3 is TGTGCCAGCAGCCAACTCACAGGGGCCAAAAACATTCAGTACTTC.

This clonotype was counted only a few times. The CDR3 coding sequence is TGTGCCAGCAGCTTAAGGGGGCTAGCGGACCCTTACGAGCAGTACTTC. Amino acids: CASSLRGLADPYEQYF. V usage is TRBV7-9 and J usage is TRBJ2-7; D could derive from TRBD1 or TRBD2 (7 bases each). V was trimmed by 2 bases and J by 4 bases, leaving 18 bases between them. Germline V gene lookup returns CDR1 SEHNR and CDR2 FQNEAQ (reference sequence). The CDR3 spans 16 residues.

Notes on this clonotype: One junction end does not reproduce the germline sequence, and a read error may be involved. The chain is built from TRBV29-1 and TRBJ2-5; D possibly matches TRBD1 or TRBD2 (5 bases each). Germline V gene sequence: CDR1 SQVTM, CDR2 ANQGSEA. CDR3 size: 11 residues. In nucleotides, the CDR3 is TGCAGCGGGGACGCGACCGAGGCGCAGGATTTT. Translating it yields CSGDATEAQDF.

This clonotype was seen more than once but under ten times. This chain links TRBV4-1 with TRBJ2-4; TRBD1 is a possible D gene (5 bases). The closer fit of TRBJ2-7 to the DNA end suggests the J call may be wrong. The germline V gene has CDR1 MGHRA and CDR2 YSYEKL. The CDR3 spans 15 residues. DNA of the CDR3: TGCGCCAGCAGCCAAGACTGGCTAGGGGCCTACGAGCAGTACTTC. Amino acids: CASSQDWLGAYEQYF.

The chain joins TRBV20-1 to TRBJ2-3; 9 bases align to TRBD1. Germline CDR1 is DFQATT and CDR2 is SNEGSKA (reference sequence). The CDR3 runs to 18 residues. J gave up 3 bases and V 6 bases, and 19 bases lay outside the gene matches. CDR3 sequence (DNA): TGCAGTGCAAACGACAGGGGGGGAGGTCTGAGAATAACAGATACGCAGTATTTT. It yields the protein CSANDRGGGLRITDTQYF.

The chain combines TRBV4-1 with TRBJ2-5; TRBD1 might be the D (6 bases). Germline loops: CDR1 MGHRA, CDR2 YSYEKL. The CDR3 runs to 15 residues. Trimming took off 1 base at V and 6 bases at J, with 15 bases between the two ends. The CDR3 DNA reads as TGCGCCAGCAGCCAAGCTTGGGACAATTCGAAGACCCAGTACTTC. It yields the protein CASSQAWDNSKTQYF.

The chain employs TRBV7-2 and TRBJ2-1; D gene uncertain. Trimming took 1 base from V and 7 from J, leaving 8 bases between them. From germline, CDR1 is SGHTA and CDR2 FQGNSA. This CDR3 spans 13 amino acids. CDR3 coding DNA: TGTGCCAGCAGCTTAGAAGCAGGAAATGAGCAGTTCTTC. Translating gives CASSLEAGNEQFF.

The genes are TRBV7-9 and TRBJ2-6, with D possibly called TRBD1 or TRBD2 (5 bases each). The CDR3 is 17 residues long. CDR1 SEHNR and CDR2 FQNEAQ come from the germline V gene (reference sequence). The ends were cut back, 6 bases at V and 0 bases at J, with 15 bases in the middle. CDR3 sequence reads: CASRPGTPSSGANVLTF. The CDR3 region has the DNA TGTGCCAGCAGACCCGGGACGCCTAGCTCTGGGGCCAACGTCCTGACTTTC.

This clonotype was observed a handful of times. The V call is TRBV4-1, the J call TRBJ1-2, with D perhaps TRBD1 (5 bases). Trimming cost V 1 base and J 7 bases, with 16 bases left between them. The CDR3 is 15 residues long. Germline values: CDR1 MGHRA, CDR2 YSYEKL. Written as DNA, the CDR3 is TGCGCCAGCAGCCAAGGGGCAGGGAGCTACTTTGGCTACACCTTC. It yields the protein CASSQGAGSYFGYTF.

The V call is TRBV20-1, the J call TRBJ2-3, with TRBD2 identical over 13 bases. With V trimmed by 6 bases and J by 0 bases, 6 bases remained unmatched. Germline CDR1 reads DFQATT; CDR2 reads SNEGSKA (reference sequence). The CDR3 contains 16 residues. The CDR3 spells CSAKGTSGESTDTQYF. In DNA form, the CDR3 reads TGCAGTGCCAAGGGGACTAGCGGGGAGAGCACAGATACGCAGTATTTT.

V gene TRBV20-1 combines with J gene TRBJ2-7; D possibly uses TRBD1 or TRBD2 (6 bases each). In germline, CDR1 is DFQATT, CDR2 SNEGSKA (reference sequence). V lost 6 bases, J lost 5 bases, and 29 bases lay in between. CDR3 length equals 17 residues. The chain's CDR3 is CSAIPEGQGNRENEQYF. CDR3 in DNA: TGCAGTGCAATCCCGGAAGGGCAGGGGAACCGGGAGAACGAGCAGTACTTC.

Ten or more counts support this clonotype. This chain connects TRBV4-1 to TRBJ1-2; TRBD1 agrees at 9 bases. CDR1 MGHRA and CDR2 YSYEKL come from the germline V gene. The CDR3 runs 13 residues. J gave up 3 bases and V 4 bases, and 0 bases lay outside the gene matches. This CDR3 reads CASSRQGDYGYTF. For the CDR3, the DNA is TGCGCCAGCAGCCGACAGGGGGACTATGGCTACACCTTC.